This T cell receptor (beta chain) was obtained from a study of blood T cell repertoires in COVID-19. Study information: PBMCs, B-cell-depleted T cells, or T cells provided the cDNA or gDNA that made up the material.

Profiled with immunoSEQ multiplex PCR; TCRdb holds only in-frame clones, not every one. This sample has 200,000 to 250,000 clones, with roughly nine tenths found just once. Germline-derived CDR1 and CDR2 are SGHRS and YFSETQ. The V gene end was trimmed by 4 bases and the J gene end by 3 bases; junction bases not matched to a gene: 5. This CDR3 is 14 amino acids long. The chain links TRBV5-1 to TRBJ2-7; TRBD1 matches at 9 bases. Sequenced: PBMCs or T cells enriched from blood (not recorded which). The source is a woman under 30 in a cohort exposed to, infected with or recovered from COVID-19 (not recorded which). CDR3 region: CASSTGGESYEQYF. As DNA, the CDR3 is TGCGCCAGCAGCACAGGGGGCGAAAGCTACGAGCAGTACTTC.